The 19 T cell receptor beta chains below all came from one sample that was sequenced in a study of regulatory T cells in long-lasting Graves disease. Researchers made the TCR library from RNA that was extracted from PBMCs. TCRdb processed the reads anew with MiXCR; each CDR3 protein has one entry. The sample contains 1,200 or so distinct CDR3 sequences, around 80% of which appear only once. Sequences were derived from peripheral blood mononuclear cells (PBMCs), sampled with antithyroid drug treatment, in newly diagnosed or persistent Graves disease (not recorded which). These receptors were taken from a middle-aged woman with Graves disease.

CDR3 DNA sequence: TGTGCCAGCAGTCGGACAGGATCGAGCACTGAAGCTTTCTTT. Translated, it gives CASSRTGSSTEAFF. The J gene is TRBJ1-1, the V gene TRBV6-1, with 7 bases fitting TRBD1. Germline CDR1 reads MNHNS; CDR2 reads SASEGT. With V trimmed by 5 bases and J by 4 bases, 7 bases remained unmatched. The CDR3 is made up of 14 amino acids.

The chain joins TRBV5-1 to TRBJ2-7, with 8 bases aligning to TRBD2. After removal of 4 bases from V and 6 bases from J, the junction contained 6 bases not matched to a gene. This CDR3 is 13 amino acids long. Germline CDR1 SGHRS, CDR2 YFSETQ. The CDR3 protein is CASSEVAGFEQYF. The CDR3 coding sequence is TGCGCCAGCAGCGAGGTAGCGGGGTTCGAGCAGTACTTC.

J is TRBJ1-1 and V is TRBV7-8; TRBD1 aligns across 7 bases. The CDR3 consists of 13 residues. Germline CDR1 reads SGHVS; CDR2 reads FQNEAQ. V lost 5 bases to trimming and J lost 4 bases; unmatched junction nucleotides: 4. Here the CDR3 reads CASSLDRATEAFF. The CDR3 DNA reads TGTGCCAGCAGCCTTGACAGGGCCACTGAAGCTTTCTTT.

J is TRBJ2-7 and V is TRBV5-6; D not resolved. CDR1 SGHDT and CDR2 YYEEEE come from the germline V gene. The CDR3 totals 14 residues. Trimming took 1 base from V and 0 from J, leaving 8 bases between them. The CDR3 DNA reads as TGTGCCAGCAGCTTGTCGTGGTCCTCCTACGAGCAGTACTTC. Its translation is CASSLSWSSYEQYF.

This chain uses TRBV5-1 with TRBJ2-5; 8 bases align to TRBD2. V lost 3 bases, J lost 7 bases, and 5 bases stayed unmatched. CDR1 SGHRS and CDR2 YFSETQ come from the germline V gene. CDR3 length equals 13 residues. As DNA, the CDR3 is TGCGCCAGCAGCTACGGGGGGGACGGGACCCAGTACTTC. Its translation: CASSYGGDGTQYF.

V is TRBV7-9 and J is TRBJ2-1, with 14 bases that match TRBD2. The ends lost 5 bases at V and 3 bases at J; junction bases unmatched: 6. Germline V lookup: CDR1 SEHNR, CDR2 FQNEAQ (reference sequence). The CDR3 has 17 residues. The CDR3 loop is CASSPWTSGGNYNEQFF. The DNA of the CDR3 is TGTGCCAGCAGCCCCTGGACTAGCGGGGGGAACTACAATGAGCAGTTCTTC.

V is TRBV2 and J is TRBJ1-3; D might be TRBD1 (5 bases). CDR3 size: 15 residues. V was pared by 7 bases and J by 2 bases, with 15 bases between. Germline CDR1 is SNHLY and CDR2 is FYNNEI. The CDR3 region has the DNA TGTGCCAGCACGGACTGGGAGGGGCCTGGAAACACCATATATTTT. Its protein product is CASTDWEGPGNTIYF.

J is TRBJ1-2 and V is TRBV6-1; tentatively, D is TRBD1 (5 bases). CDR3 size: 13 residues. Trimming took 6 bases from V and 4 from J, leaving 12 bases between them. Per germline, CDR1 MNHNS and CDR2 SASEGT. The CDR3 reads CASSQGLLYGYTF. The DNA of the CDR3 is TGTGCCAGCAGCCAGGGACTGCTCTATGGCTACACCTTC.

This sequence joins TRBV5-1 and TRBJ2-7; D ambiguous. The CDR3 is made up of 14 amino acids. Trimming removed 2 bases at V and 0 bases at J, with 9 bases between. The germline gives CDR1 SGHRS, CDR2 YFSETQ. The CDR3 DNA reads TGCGCCAGCAGCTTCGGACGGGCCTCCTACGAGCAGTACTTC. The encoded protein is CASSFGRASYEQYF.

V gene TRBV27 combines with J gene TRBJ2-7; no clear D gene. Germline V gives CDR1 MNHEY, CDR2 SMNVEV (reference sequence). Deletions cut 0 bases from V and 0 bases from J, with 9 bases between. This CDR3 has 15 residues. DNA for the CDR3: TGTGCCAGCAGTTTATCCCGCGGAACCTCCTACGAGCAGTACTTC. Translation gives CASSLSRGTSYEQYF.

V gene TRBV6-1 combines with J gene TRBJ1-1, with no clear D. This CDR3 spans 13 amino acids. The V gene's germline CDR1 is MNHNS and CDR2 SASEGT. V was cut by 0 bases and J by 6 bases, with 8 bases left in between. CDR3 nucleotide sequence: TGTGCCAGCAGTGAAGCGCTCTTGGCTGAAGCTTTCTTT. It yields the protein CASSEALLAEAFF.

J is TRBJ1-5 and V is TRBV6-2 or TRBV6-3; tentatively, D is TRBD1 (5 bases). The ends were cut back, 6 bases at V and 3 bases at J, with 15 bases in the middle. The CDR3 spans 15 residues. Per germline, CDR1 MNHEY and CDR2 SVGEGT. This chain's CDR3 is CASSPSTGNNQPQHF. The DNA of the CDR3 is TGTGCCAGCAGCCCATCCACAGGTAACAATCAGCCCCAGCATTTT.

The CDR3 region is CASSPGYTNTGELFF. In DNA form, the CDR3 reads TGTGCCAGCAGCCCGGGGTATACGAACACCGGGGAGCTGTTTTTT. The chain uses TRBV7-3 and TRBJ2-2, with TRBD2 as a possible D gene (5 bases). Germline V gives CDR1 SGHTA, CDR2 FQGTGA. The CDR3 loop spans 15 amino acids. V shed 5 bases and J shed 0 bases, with 10 bases lying between them.

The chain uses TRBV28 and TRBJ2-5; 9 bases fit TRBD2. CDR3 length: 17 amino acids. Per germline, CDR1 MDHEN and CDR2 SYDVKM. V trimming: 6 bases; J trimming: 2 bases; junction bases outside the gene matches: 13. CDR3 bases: TGTGCCAGCAGCCAACTCCCTAGACTAGCGGTACAAGAGACCCAGTACTTC. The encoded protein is CASSQLPRLAVQETQYF.

CDR3: CASSYSRTGNEKLFF. The CDR3 DNA reads as TGTGCCAGCAGTTACTCGAGGACAGGAAATGAAAAACTGTTTTTT. V and J are TRBV6-5 and TRBJ1-4; 7 nucleotides match TRBD1. Germline CDR1 reads MNHEY; CDR2 reads SVGAGI. V gave up 0 bases and J gave up 5 bases; unmatched junction bases: 3. The length of the CDR3 is 15 residues.

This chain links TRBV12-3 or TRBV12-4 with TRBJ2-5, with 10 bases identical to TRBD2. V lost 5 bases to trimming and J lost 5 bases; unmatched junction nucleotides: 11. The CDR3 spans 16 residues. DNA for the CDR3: TGTGCCAGCAGTCTGAAGCGGGGGGGCCGAGGGGAGACCCAGTACTTC. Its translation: CASSLKRGGRGETQYF.

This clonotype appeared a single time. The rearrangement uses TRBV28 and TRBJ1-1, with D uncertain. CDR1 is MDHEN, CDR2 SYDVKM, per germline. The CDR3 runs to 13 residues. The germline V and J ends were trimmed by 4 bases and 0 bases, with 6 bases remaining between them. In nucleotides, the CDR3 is TGTGCCAGCAGTTCACACATGAACACTGAAGCTTTCTTT. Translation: CASSSHMNTEAFF.

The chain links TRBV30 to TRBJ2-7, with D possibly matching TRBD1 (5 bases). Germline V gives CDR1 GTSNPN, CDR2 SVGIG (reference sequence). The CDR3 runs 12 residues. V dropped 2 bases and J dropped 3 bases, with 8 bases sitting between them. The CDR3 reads CAWSSQGYEQYF. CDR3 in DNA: TGTGCCTGGAGTTCTCAGGGCTACGAGCAGTACTTC.

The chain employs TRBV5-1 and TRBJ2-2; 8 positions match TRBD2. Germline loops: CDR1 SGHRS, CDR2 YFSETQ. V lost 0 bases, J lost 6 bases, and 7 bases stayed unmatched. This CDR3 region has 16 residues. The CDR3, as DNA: TGCGCCAGCAGCTTGGCCGGGACTAGTGGTTCCGGGGAGCTGTTTTTT. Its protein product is CASSLAGTSGSGELFF.